The next 5 T cell receptor beta chains were all read from a single sample in a study of cytomegalovirus exposure and HLA in healthy donors. A multiplex PCR was run with 60 Vbeta primers and 13 Jbeta primers. Assay used: immunoSEQ multiplex PCR; TCRdb lists only in-frame clones, some missing. The sample shows some 170,000 clones, 75% to 85% of them seen only once. The sample taken for sequencing was PBMCs. The receptors here all came from a girl aged 2-10 years in good health and CMV-seropositive.

This chain links TRBV6-1 with TRBJ1-2; 11 bases are a match to TRBD1. Germline V lookup: CDR1 MNHNS, CDR2 SASEGT. After removal of 9 bases from V and 7 bases from J, the junction contained 10 bases not matched to a gene. This CDR3 spans 14 amino acids. As DNA, the CDR3 is TGTGCCAGTAATACCGGACAGGGGGCACGTGGCTACACCTTC. This encodes CASNTGQGARGYTF.

V is TRBV5-4 and J is TRBJ2-1; TRBD2 matches at 7 bases. V dropped 7 bases and J dropped 4; count of bases not matched to a gene: 8. The CDR3 is 14 residues long. Germline values: CDR1 SGHNT, CDR2 YYREEE (reference sequence). CDR3 sequence: CASSAGVAYNEQFF. The CDR3 DNA is TGTGCCAGCTCCGCGGGAGTAGCATACAATGAGCAGTTCTTC.

V is TRBV7-9 and J is TRBJ1-4, with a weak D call TRBD1 (5 bases). V shed 4 bases and J shed 2 bases, with 11 bases lying between them. The germline V gene has CDR1 SEHNR and CDR2 FQNEAQ (reference sequence). The CDR3 extends over 15 amino acids. DNA of the CDR3: TGTGCCAGCAGCTGGGGGGATAGGACTAATGAAAAACTGTTTTTT. It codes for CASSWGDRTNEKLFF. Drawing the rest from reference TRBV7-9 and TRBJ1-4, the complete variable domain is DTGVSQNPRHKITKRGQNVTFRCDPISEHNRLYWYRQTLGQGPEFLTYFQNEAQLEKSRLLSDRFSAERPKGSFSTLEIQRTEQGDSAMYLCASSWGDRTNEKLFFGSGTQLSVL.

The chain links TRBV30 to TRBJ1-2; D uncertain. Trimming removed 0 bases from V and 3 bases from J, with 11 bases in between. This CDR3 contains 14 residues. Per the germline V gene, CDR1 is GTSNPN and CDR2 is SVGIG (reference sequence). The CDR3 bases are TGTGCCTGGAGTGTACCGGGTCTGGACTATGGCTACACCTTC. Translation: CAWSVPGLDYGYTF.

The chain links TRBV5-1 to TRBJ2-3, with 12 bases matching TRBD2. Per germline, CDR1 SGHRS and CDR2 YFSETQ. J was trimmed by 1 base and V by 3 bases; bases with no gene match: 21. The CDR3 loop spans 22 amino acids. This CDR3 reads CASSYNLAGTSGRSFGTDTQYF. As DNA, the CDR3 is TGCGCCAGCAGCTACAATTTGGCCGGGACTAGCGGGCGCTCCTTTGGCACAGATACGCAGTATTTT.